This TCR beta chain was sequenced for a study of T-cell memory formation after mild COVID-19. TCRdb analysed the 5' RACE reads with MiXCR anew, one entry per CDR3 protein. The data show about 39,000 distinct CDR3 sequences, less than 8% seen once. This CDR3 is 17 amino acids long. V gene TRBV21-1 combines with J gene TRBJ2-3. TRBV21-1 is a pseudogene segment. The TCR originated in an adult who had mild COVID-19 (a few samples of this study predate the infection). Cell type and time point are not known. The sample comprised PBMCs or a T cell subset sorted from them (not recorded which). The chain's CDR3 is CASSKGVEAIHTDTQYF. The CDR3 DNA reads TGTGCCAGCAGCAAAGGGGTCGAAGCCATTCACACAGATACGCAGTATTTT.